Below are 2 T cell receptor beta chains sequenced from a single sample in a study of OX40 agonist ivuxolimab in advanced cancers. Method: immunoSEQ multiplex PCR; TCRdb's copy keeps in-frame clones and lacks some. The sample contains roughly 20,000 clones, 83% of which appear only once. This sample comprised CD4+ or CD8+ T cells sorted from blood, obtained in a trial of the OX40 agonist ivuxolimab. The source of these receptors is an adult with an advanced solid tumor such as melanoma, head and neck, liver or kidney cancer.

V is TRBV14 and J is TRBJ1-1, with D possibly being TRBD1 (5 bases). Germline V gene data show CDR1 as SGHDN and CDR2 as FVKESK. The CDR3 sequence is 15 residues long. V was shortened by 3 bases and J by 0 bases, with 11 bases between the two germline ends. CDR3: CASSQGTYMNTEAFF. For the CDR3, the DNA is TGTGCCAGCAGCCAGGGGACGTACATGAACACTGAAGCTTTCTTT.

Worth noting for this clone: The DNA is left out, because the CDR3 cannot be placed on it with certainty; the CDR3 is given as TCRdb lists it. The V gene is TRBV6-5, the J gene TRBJ2-7; TRBD2 is taken as the D call from the table, unchecked against the DNA. CDR1 MNHEY and CDR2 SVGAGI come from the germline V gene. The CDR3 comprises 14 residues, both ends counted. CDR3 region: CASSSSGGPYEQYF.